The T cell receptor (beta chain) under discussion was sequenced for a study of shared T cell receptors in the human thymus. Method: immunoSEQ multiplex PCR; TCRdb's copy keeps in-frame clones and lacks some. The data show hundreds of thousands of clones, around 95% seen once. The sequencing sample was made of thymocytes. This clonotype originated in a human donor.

The CDR3 is CASSVISLETQYF. DNA for the CDR3: TGTGCCAGCAGTGTGATTAGTCTAGAGACCCAGTACTTC. V usage is TRBV25-1 and J usage is TRBJ2-5; D is unresolved. Germline lookup yields CDR1 MGHDK and CDR2 SYGVNS. The CDR3 spans 13 residues. V was clipped by 4 bases and J by 4 bases, with 10 bases between them.